Below are 17 T cell receptor beta chains sequenced from a single sample in a study of identical twins. TCRdb independently ran MiXCR on the 5' RACE reads; one entry per CDR3 protein. The sample gives 690,000 or so distinct CDR3 sequences, around 8.6% of which show up once; 0.8% to 1% is in the top ten. This sample was shared with a second study, whose subject was yellow fever vaccine responses in identical twins.

Sequencing was carried out using PBMCs. The receptors come from a woman between 18 and 30 years old in good health.

In its sample, this clonotype was seen many times. The chain links TRBV12-5 to TRBJ2-1, with TRBD2 matching 11 bases. The CDR3 is 17 residues long. V shed 0 bases and J 9 bases; nucleotides not matched to a gene: 10. Germline V gene sequence: CDR1 LGHNT, CDR2 FRNRAP. CDR3 sequence reads: CASGLVREASGRFEQFF. The CDR3 nucleotides read TGTGCTAGTGGTTTGGTACGTGAGGCTAGCGGGAGGTTTGAGCAGTTCTTC.

This clonotype was detected only a few times. V gene TRBV6-5 combines with J gene TRBJ2-7; TRBD2 might be the D (6 bases). Trimming took off 2 bases at V and 5 bases at J, with 10 bases between the two ends. This CDR3 spans 13 amino acids. Germline loops: CDR1 MNHEY, CDR2 SVGAGI. The CDR3 reads CASSYRWGDEQYF. The CDR3 DNA reads TGTGCCAGCAGTTACCGATGGGGGGACGAGCAGTACTTC.

This clonotype was observed a handful of times. The CDR3 DNA reads TGTGCCAGCAGTACGTCCGGGACAGGGCGTATGTACGAGCAGTACTTC. It translates to CASSTSGTGRMYEQYF. The chain recombines TRBV12-3 or TRBV12-4 with TRBJ2-7; 9 nucleotides line up with TRBD1. V lost 5 bases, J lost 4 bases, and 12 bases stayed unmatched. CDR3 size: 16 residues.

J is TRBJ2-7 and V is TRBV18, with TRBD2 matching 12 bases. V shed 2 bases, J shed 5 bases, and the junction held 10 bases outside the gene matches. Germline V CDR1 and CDR2: KGHSH, LQKENI. CDR3 size: 17 residues. Written as DNA, the CDR3 is TGTGCCAGCTCACCAAAGGGATCTAGCGGGAGGGTACACGAGCAGTACTTC. This translates into CASSPKGSSGRVHEQYF.

V gene TRBV6-2 or TRBV6-3 combines with J gene TRBJ2-7; 8 bases fit TRBD2. Germline CDR1 is MNHEY and CDR2 is SVGEGT. Losses at the gene ends were 2 bases for V and 4 bases for J; bases not matched to a gene: 7. This CDR3 spans 15 amino acids. The CDR3 spells CASSYAIGLAYEQYF. The DNA of the CDR3 is TGTGCCAGCAGTTACGCTATCGGACTAGCTTACGAGCAGTACTTC.

This clonotype was picked up many times. The chain couples TRBV3-1 to TRBJ2-1; 12 positions match TRBD2. The CDR3 is made up of 16 amino acids. CDR1 LGHDT and CDR2 YNNKEL come from the germline V gene (reference sequence). The V segment lost 1 base and the J segment 8 bases; nucleotides outside the gene matches: 6. CDR3 residues: CASSQAASGGVYEQFF. CDR3 DNA sequence: TGTGCCAGCAGCCAAGCCGCTAGCGGGGGGGTCTATGAGCAGTTCTTC.

This clonotype was seen a few times. The chain joins TRBV7-2 to TRBJ2-7; 7 bases fit TRBD1. Germline CDR1 SGHTA, CDR2 FQGNSA. CDR3 length equals 15 residues. The junction had 9 bases not matched to a gene; V was cut back by 7 bases and J by 0 bases. CDR3: CASNKGGTGSYEQYF. The CDR3 bases are TGTGCCAGCAACAAAGGGGGCACGGGCTCCTACGAGCAGTACTTC.

The chain carries TRBV6-5 and TRBJ1-1; possibly TRBD1 for D (6 bases). Germline V gene lookup returns CDR1 MNHEY and CDR2 SVGAGI. This CDR3 contains 16 residues. V shed 4 bases and J shed 3 bases, with 18 bases lying between them. CDR3 in DNA: TGTGCCAGCAGTTTATGGCCCGGACAGTTAGACACTGAAGCTTTCTTT. Translation: CASSLWPGQLDTEAFF.

This chain uses TRBV7-2 with TRBJ2-2, with D possibly TRBD2 on 6 matching bases. V was trimmed by 1 base and J by 6 bases, leaving 12 bases between them. Germline V lookup: CDR1 SGHTA, CDR2 FQGNSA. The CDR3 has 15 amino acids. The CDR3 loop is CASSLGSSAAGELFF. As DNA, the CDR3 is TGTGCCAGCAGCTTAGGTTCTAGCGCGGCCGGGGAGCTGTTTTTT.

The chain recombines TRBV7-2 with TRBJ2-1, with TRBD2 matching 12 bases. CDR3 length: 17 amino acids. The germline V gene has CDR1 SGHTA and CDR2 FQGNSA. After removal of 3 bases from V and 4 bases from J, the junction contained 7 bases not matched to a gene. CDR3 loop: CASSFGLAGNPYNEQFF. For the CDR3, the DNA is TGTGCCAGCAGCTTCGGACTAGCGGGAAACCCATACAATGAGCAGTTCTTC.

This clonotype appeared many times. The rearrangement uses TRBV25-1 and TRBJ2-5; 7 bases map to TRBD1. The CDR3 loop spans 14 amino acids. The V and J ends lost 9 bases and 5 bases, in that order; junction bases with no gene match: 12. The germline V gene has CDR1 MGHDK and CDR2 SYGVNS. In DNA, the CDR3 is TGTGCCAGTACTATGACAGGGATGGCGGAGACCCAGTACTTC. Amino acid sequence: CASTMTGMAETQYF.

This chain connects TRBV10-3 to TRBJ1-3, with no clear D. The CDR3 is made up of 16 amino acids. CDR1 and CDR2 (germline): ENHRY, SYGVKD. V gave up 2 bases and J gave up 0 bases, with 11 bases separating them. As DNA, the CDR3 is TGTGCCATCAGTGAGGGCAGCGCATTCTCTGGAAACACCATATATTTT. Protein: CAISEGSAFSGNTIYF.

This chain links TRBV18 with TRBJ2-2, with a weak D call TRBD1 (6 bases). V lost 5 bases and J lost 4, with 14 bases in between. Germline CDR1 and CDR2: KGHSH and LQKENI. This CDR3 contains 15 residues. Here the CDR3 reads CASSSDRDLTGELFF. DNA for the CDR3: TGTGCCAGCTCATCGGACAGAGACCTCACCGGGGAGCTGTTTTTT.

This clonotype has only a few counts. The gene calls are TRBV7-2 and TRBJ1-1; 9 bases line up with TRBD1. The V and J ends lost 1 base and 7 bases, in that order; junction bases with no gene match: 7. CDR3 size: 15 residues. The germline V gene has CDR1 SGHTA and CDR2 FQGNSA. The CDR3 bases are TGTGCCAGCAGCTTAGAGGGGACAGGGAAGAGTGAAGCTTTCTTT. Protein product: CASSLEGTGKSEAFF.

This clonotype appeared many times. This chain connects TRBV12-3 or TRBV12-4 to TRBJ2-5, with TRBD2 matching over 7 bases. The CDR3 has 17 residues. V was clipped by 6 bases and J by 4 bases; unmatched bases: 17. The CDR3, as DNA: TGTGCCAGCAGCCCCGGTCTAGCGGACACACTCGGAGAGACCCAGTACTTC. It codes for CASSPGLADTLGETQYF.

This clonotype was found once. The rearrangement links TRBV28 to TRBJ2-2; D is possibly TRBD2 (6 bases). The CDR3 contains 16 residues. The germline V gene encodes CDR1 MDHEN and CDR2 SYDVKM. Trimming took off 1 base at V and 1 base at J, with 10 bases between the two ends. The CDR3 nucleotides read TGTGCCAGCAGTTTATCCCCGGGAGTGAACACCGGGGAGCTGTTTTTT. Its translation: CASSLSPGVNTGELFF. The variable domain in full, with the rest retrieved from reference TRBV28 and TRBJ2-2, is DVKVTQSSRYLVKRTGEKVFLECVQDMDHENMFWYRQDPGLGLRLIYFSYDVKMKEKGDIPEGYSVSREKKERFSLILESASTNQTSMYLCASSLSPGVNTGELFFGEGSRLTVL.

The chain joins TRBV27 to TRBJ1-2; D not certain. Germline-derived CDR1 and CDR2 are MNHEY and SMNVEV (reference sequence). The CDR3 extends over 15 amino acids. The V end was cut by 8 bases, the J end by 0 bases, with 16 bases between. The CDR3 reads CASPSSVVPNYGYTF. CDR3 bases: TGTGCCAGCCCAAGCTCAGTAGTCCCTAACTATGGCTACACCTTC.